A selection of T cell receptor beta chains follows, all from one sample in a study of a mutant IDH1 vaccine in newly diagnosed glioma. Some clones are missing from TCRdb's copy, which holds only in-frame ones; the method was immunoSEQ multiplex PCR. The sample contains about 65,000 clones, 81% of which appear only once. No antigen is known for these receptors. Sequencing used PBMCs, obtained from a glioma patient whose treatment included an IDH1 peptide vaccine. These receptors all come from a man in his forties with glioma. Each CDR3 is given without its conserved first and last residue. Fields, in order: V gene, J gene, D gene, CDR3 protein. D genes are given only for firm matches.

V: TRBV4-3
J: TRBJ2-1
D: .
CDR3: ASSQDHGRSSYNEQF

V: TRBV5-1
J: TRBJ2-3
D: .
CDR3: ASSFEGGHPIPPTQY

V: TRBV29-1
J: TRBJ1-4
D: TRBD1
CDR3: SVGQGVEKLF

V: TRBV28
J: TRBJ2-4
D: TRBD1
CDR3: ASSSITGQGVVKNIQY

V: TRBV5-6
J: TRBJ1-4
D: .
CDR3: ASSLAQGKKLF

V: TRBV2
J: .
D: .
CDR3: ASSKGHLYEQY

V: TRBV9
J: TRBJ1-6
D: .
CDR3: ASSVAMDSNSPLH

V: TRBV11-2
J: TRBJ2-2
D: TRBD2
CDR3: ASSLEWGGGELF

V: TRBV18
J: TRBJ1-5
D: TRBD1
CDR3: ASSPLDRLGNQPQH

V: TRBV11-3
J: TRBJ2-7
D: TRBD1
CDR3: ASSYWDRASEQY

V: TRBV5-6
J: TRBJ2-5
D: TRBD2
CDR3: ASSLGSGGGGTQY

V: TRBV6-1
J: TRBJ2-3
D: .
CDR3: ASKVGSSSDTQY

V: TRBV28
J: TRBJ2-5
D: .
CDR3: ASSLSAEETQY

V: TRBV9
J: TRBJ1-1
D: .
CDR3: ASSETVRSEAF

V: TRBV10-1
J: TRBJ2-7
D: .
CDR3: ASSFSLAGSYEQY

V: TRBV2
J: TRBJ1-2
D: .
CDR3: ASGDRYGYT

V: TRBV19
J: TRBJ2-4
D: TRBD2
CDR3: ASSILPSGSPGIQY

V: TRBV15
J: TRBJ2-5
D: .
CDR3: ATRRGLGETQY

V: TRBV30
J: TRBJ1-5
D: .
CDR3: AWSRAGISNQPQH

V: TRBV2
J: TRBJ2-3
D: .
CDR3: ASSPRSPTDTQY

V: TRBV6-1
J: TRBJ2-5
D: .
CDR3: ASSPGGLKETQY

V: TRBV5-1
J: TRBJ1-1
D: .
CDR3: ASSLNPQGPNTEAF

V: TRBV19
J: TRBJ2-1
D: TRBD1
CDR3: ASSINPGTGRYNEQF